The 21 T cell receptor beta chains below were found in one sample sequenced in a study of early T cells in non-severe SARS-CoV-2 infection. TCRdb independently ran MiXCR on the 5' RACE reads; one entry per CDR3 protein. The profile covers just under 60,000 distinct CDR3 sequences, with more than 8.5% appearing a single time and approximately 15% taken by the ten largest. The sequenced material came from whole blood. The receptor source for this set is an adult who was a healthcare worker with PCR-confirmed SARS-CoV-2 infection or an uninfected control (not recorded which).

This clonotype was observed a handful of times. The gene calls are TRBV4-3 and TRBJ1-1, with D uncertain. V lost 1 base to trimming and J lost 5 bases, with 5 bases between them. The CDR3 extends over 12 amino acids. CDR1 is LGHNA and CDR2 is YSLEER in the germline V gene. CDR3 sequence: CASSQGRTEAFF. As DNA, the CDR3 is TGCGCCAGCAGCCAAGGGAGGACTGAAGCTTTCTTT.

The chain couples TRBV2 to TRBJ2-1; 7 bases agree with TRBD1. The CDR3 sequence is 12 residues long. CDR1 and CDR2 (germline): SNHLY, FYNNEI. The junction had 4 bases not matched to a gene; V was cut back by 9 bases and J by 5 bases. The CDR3 DNA sequence: TGTGCCAGAGGACAGGACCACAATGAGCAGTTCTTC. Translated, it gives CARGQDHNEQFF.

This clonotype was seen ten or more times. The chain joins TRBV7-9 to TRBJ2-7; no clear D. This CDR3 comprises 13 residues. The V gene lost 5 bases and the J gene lost 3 bases, with 11 bases spanning the gap. Germline CDR1 reads SEHNR; CDR2 reads FQNEAQ (reference sequence). The CDR3 region has the DNA TGTGCCAGCAGCCCCGGATCTTACTACGAGCAGTACTTC. It translates to CASSPGSYYEQYF.

In this sample, this clonotype turned up many times. J is TRBJ2-1 and V is TRBV2; 12 bases fit TRBD2. The CDR3 covers 15 residues. V lost 6 bases to trimming and J lost 4 bases; unmatched junction nucleotides: 4. Germline CDR1 reads SNHLY; CDR2 reads FYNNEI. The CDR3: CASRRTSGAYNEQFF. The CDR3 region has the DNA TGTGCCAGCAGGCGGACTAGCGGGGCTTACAATGAGCAGTTCTTC.

This clonotype showed up many times. The chain couples TRBV9 to TRBJ2-7; a weak D match, TRBD1 (7 bases). The V gene's germline CDR1 is SGDLS and CDR2 YYNGEE. The germline V and J ends were trimmed by 2 bases and 2 bases, with 11 bases remaining between them. The CDR3 runs 14 residues. CDR3 nucleotides: TGTGCCAGCAGCGTCTCAGGGGGGCCCTACGAGCAGTACTTC. Translation: CASSVSGGPYEQYF.

At least ten counts were recorded for this clonotype. The V gene is TRBV4-2, the J gene TRBJ2-3; 9 bases line up with TRBD1. The CDR3 runs to 19 residues. CDR1 is LGHNA, CDR2 YNFKEQ, per germline. Unmatched junction bases numbered 18, after V lost 5 bases and J lost 3 bases. CDR3 sequence reads: CASSKYSMRGQGSTDTQYF. The CDR3 nucleotides are TGTGCCAGCAGCAAGTATTCGATGAGAGGACAGGGGAGTACAGATACGCAGTATTTT.

In its sample, this clonotype was seen a few times. The chain couples TRBV12-3 or TRBV12-4 to TRBJ2-2; D is possibly TRBD1 or TRBD2 (5 bases each). The CDR3 extends over 16 amino acids. Deletions cut 7 bases from V and 0 bases from J, with 15 bases between. The CDR3 sequence is CASTHPGTANTGELFF. The CDR3 DNA reads TGTGCCAGCACCCACCCCGGGACGGCGAACACCGGGGAGCTGTTTTTT.

This clonotype was found many times. The CDR3 nucleotides read TGTGCCAGTATGCCGGGGTTCTCCCGGGGGGATACGCAGTATTTT. Residues: CASMPGFSRGDTQYF. J is TRBJ2-3 and V is TRBV19; the D gene is possibly TRBD2 (6 bases). The CDR3 extends over 15 amino acids. The V end lost 7 bases, the J end lost 6 bases, and 20 bases lay between the germline ends. Germline CDR1 LNHDA, CDR2 SQIVND (reference sequence). Combining the CDR3 with reference TRBV19 and TRBJ2-3 gives the whole variable domain DGGITQSPKYLFRKEGQNVTLSCEQNLNHDAMYWYRQDPGQGLRLIYYSQIVNDFQKGDIAEGYSVSREKKESFPLTVTSAQKNPTAFYLCASMPGFSRGDTQYFGPGTRLTVL.

This clonotype appeared many times. This chain uses TRBV3-1 with TRBJ1-2; D gene ambiguous. Trimming left V 3 bases short and J 10 bases short, with 15 bases between. The germline CDR1 and CDR2 sequences are LGHDT and YNNKEL (reference sequence). The CDR3 spans 13 residues. The CDR3 protein is CASSQSVERAYTF. The CDR3 DNA follows: TGTGCCAGCAGCCAGTCAGTTGAAAGGGCCTACACCTTC.

In its sample, this clonotype was seen a few times. The chain carries TRBV20-1 and TRBJ1-6; a possible D gene is TRBD1 (5 bases). The ends were cut back, 5 bases at V and 8 bases at J, with 13 bases in the middle. CDR3 length: 13 residues. Germline V gives CDR1 DFQATT, CDR2 SNEGSKA (reference sequence). The CDR3 here is CSAPRGWDSPLHF. The CDR3 region has the DNA TGCAGTGCTCCTCGGGGGTGGGATTCACCCCTCCACTTT.

This clonotype has at least ten counts. V and J are TRBV6-6 and TRBJ1-1, with 8 bases lining up with TRBD1. Germline CDR1 reads MNHNY; CDR2 reads SVGAGI (reference sequence). The CDR3 is 16 residues long. Trimming removed 0 bases from V and 1 base from J; junction bases left unmatched: 4. CDR3 sequence (DNA): TGTGCCAGCAGTTACTCCGCAGGGGGCGAGAACACTGAAGCTTTCTTT. This sequence encodes CASSYSAGGENTEAFF.

The chain joins TRBV27 to TRBJ1-6; D is perhaps TRBD1 (5 bases). The CDR3 contains 14 residues. V shed 5 bases and J shed 5 bases, with 10 bases lying between them. Germline assignment: CDR1 MNHEY and CDR2 SMNVEV (reference sequence). Here the CDR3 reads CASSGAENNSPLHF. Written as DNA, the CDR3 is TGTGCCAGCAGTGGGGCCGAAAATAATTCACCCCTCCACTTT.

Many counts were recorded for this clonotype. The V gene is TRBV7-2, the J gene TRBJ2-5; 12 bases match TRBD2. The germline V gene has CDR1 SGHTA and CDR2 FQGNSA. V lost 4 bases to trimming and J lost 5 bases; unmatched junction nucleotides: 2. This CDR3 contains 14 residues. The CDR3 nucleotides are TGTGCCAGCAGCTACCTAGCGGGAGGGGAGACCCAGTACTTC. This gives the protein CASSYLAGGETQYF.

This clonotype was recorded many times. The chain combines TRBV18 with TRBJ2-1, with 7 positions matching TRBD2. This CDR3 comprises 13 residues. CDR1 is KGHSH, CDR2 LQKENI, per germline. V lost 5 bases to trimming and J lost 9 bases; unmatched junction nucleotides: 7. CDR3 region: CASSTLPGGEQFF. CDR3 in DNA: TGTGCCAGCTCAACATTACCGGGGGGTGAGCAGTTCTTC.

This clonotype was seen ten or more times. The chain recombines TRBV20-1 with TRBJ2-7; 10 positions match TRBD2. In germline, CDR1 is DFQATT, CDR2 SNEGSKA (reference sequence). The ends lost 1 base at V and 4 bases at J; junction bases unmatched: 7. The length of the CDR3 is 15 residues. The CDR3 protein is CSARGEREGRYEQYF. CDR3 in DNA: TGCAGTGCTAGAGGGGAGCGGGAGGGCCGGTACGAGCAGTACTTC.

Only a few counts were recorded for this clonotype. The rearrangement joins TRBV6-2 or TRBV6-3 to TRBJ1-5; D is uncertain. Germline V lookup: CDR1 MNHEY, CDR2 SVGEGT. CDR3 length equals 15 residues. Trimming removed 3 bases from V and 0 bases from J, with 9 bases in between. CDR3 DNA sequence: TGTGCCAGCAGTTATATTGGAAATAGCAATCAGCCCCAGCATTTT. This gives the protein CASSYIGNSNQPQHF.

The V gene is TRBV29-1, the J gene TRBJ1-2; D is unclear. CDR1 is SQVTM and CDR2 is ANQGSEA in the germline V gene. V gave up 0 bases and J gave up 7 bases, with 12 bases separating them. This CDR3 spans 13 amino acids. DNA of the CDR3: TGCAGCGTTGAAGATCCTGGGGAGATTGGCTACACCTTC. Its translation: CSVEDPGEIGYTF.

This clonotype was counted at least ten times. The chain employs TRBV29-1 and TRBJ2-2; 15 nucleotides match TRBD2. This CDR3 has 17 residues. Germline V gives CDR1 SQVTM, CDR2 ANQGSEA. Trimming took 1 base from V and 8 from J; bases not matched to a gene: 8. The CDR3 coding sequence is TGCAGCGTTGAAGTTGGGACTAGCGGGAGGATAATAGGGGAGCTGTTTTTT. Its protein is CSVEVGTSGRIIGELFF.

This clonotype was counted many times. The gene calls are TRBV6-6 and TRBJ2-7; D possibly corresponds to TRBD2 (6 bases). The V gene's germline CDR1 is MNHNY and CDR2 SVGAGI (reference sequence). CDR3 length: 13 amino acids. With 7 bases removed from V and 4 bases from J, the gap between germline ends came to 14 bases. The CDR3 protein is CASNGLSRYEQYF. The CDR3 region has the DNA TGTGCCAGCAATGGACTATCCAGGTACGAGCAGTACTTC.

A few counts support this clonotype. CDR3 sequence: CASSLGDSGSSEQYF. CDR3 coding DNA: TGTGCCAGCAGCTTAGGTGATAGCGGGAGTAGCGAGCAGTACTTC. The gene calls are TRBV7-2 and TRBJ2-7; 9 nucleotides line up with TRBD2. V was clipped by 1 base and J by 6 bases; unmatched bases: 7. Germline V gene data show CDR1 as SGHTA and CDR2 as FQGNSA. This CDR3 has 15 amino acids.

The sample holds many counts of this clonotype. CDR3 loop: CSVQIRDGRHYEQYF. The CDR3, as DNA: TGCAGCGTTCAAATCCGGGACGGCAGACACTACGAGCAGTACTTC. V gene TRBV29-1 combines with J gene TRBJ2-7; D assignment may be TRBD1 or TRBD2 (5 bases each). Germline-derived CDR1 and CDR2 are SQVTM and ANQGSEA. V lost 5 bases to trimming and J lost 3 bases, with 20 bases between them. The CDR3 has 15 residues.